The next 21 T cell receptor beta chains were all read from a single sample in a study of OX40 agonist ivuxolimab in advanced cancers. Library construction relied on the immunoSEQ multiplex PCR assay. In TCRdb, the immuneACCESS table is reduced to in-frame sequences with V and J assigned. These tables do not hold every clone; where another copy was compared, an unresolved V gene accounts for under half, and the others remain unexplained. The sample yields 7,000 to 9,500 clones; roughly 70% were counted once. The ten largest clonotypes hold about 42% of the sample. The sample consisted of CD4+ or CD8+ T cells sorted from blood, taken in a trial of the OX40 agonist ivuxolimab. The receptors were gathered from an adult with an advanced solid tumor such as melanoma, head and neck, liver or kidney cancer.

This chain connects TRBV9 to TRBJ2-1; D is possibly TRBD2 (6 bases). The V gene lost 0 bases and the J gene lost 9 bases, with 16 bases spanning the gap. The CDR3 length is 15 residues. Per the germline V gene, CDR1 is SGDLS and CDR2 is YYNGEE. The CDR3 loop reads CASSVGVAANGEQFF. CDR3 in DNA: TGTGCCAGCAGCGTAGGTGTAGCGGCCAACGGTGAGCAGTTCTTC.

The chain combines TRBV11-3 with TRBJ2-2; unclear D gene. The germline V and J ends were trimmed by 1 base and 6 bases, with 9 bases remaining between them. This CDR3 is built from 14 residues. Per the germline V gene, CDR1 is SGHNT and CDR2 is YENEEA. Here the CDR3 DNA reads TGTGCCAGCAGCTTAGTATCCGGATCCGGGGAGCTGTTTTTT. Protein sequence: CASSLVSGSGELFF.

The J gene is TRBJ1-5, the V gene TRBV27; D ambiguous. This CDR3 is 13 amino acids long. Germline CDR1 reads MNHEY; CDR2 reads SMNVEV (reference sequence). Trimming shortened V by 5 bases and J by 4 bases, and 9 bases separated the two germline ends. The chain's CDR3 is CASSPWENQPQHF. In nucleotides, the CDR3 is TGTGCCAGCAGTCCCTGGGAGAATCAGCCCCAGCATTTT.

This clone appeared a single time. The genes are TRBV6-1 and TRBJ1-1; possibly TRBD1 for D (5 bases). The germline V gene has CDR1 MNHNS and CDR2 SASEGT. This CDR3 is 15 amino acids long. Trimming shortened V by 4 bases and J by 2 bases, and 14 bases separated the two germline ends. CDR3 sequence reads: CASSGSWGGNTEAFF. CDR3 sequence (DNA): TGTGCCAGCAGTGGATCATGGGGGGGTAACACTGAAGCTTTCTTT.

The genes are TRBV13 and TRBJ2-1; 7 nucleotides line up with TRBD2. The germline CDR1 and CDR2 sequences are PRHDT and FYEKMQ (reference sequence). There are 13 residues in the CDR3. V shed 5 bases and J 7 bases; nucleotides not matched to a gene: 5. CDR3 region: CASSRGSMNEQFF. The CDR3, as DNA: TGTGCCAGCAGCCGCGGGAGTATGAATGAGCAGTTCTTC. Filled out from reference TRBV13 and TRBJ2-1, the complete variable domain reads AAGVIQSPRHLIKEKRETATLKCYPIPRHDTVYWYQQGPGQDPQFLISFYEKMQSDKGSIPDRFSAQQFSDYHSELNMSSLELGDSALYFCASSRGSMNEQFFGPGTRLTVL.

The chain recombines TRBV15 with TRBJ2-5, with 11 bases matching TRBD2. Germline values: CDR1 LNHNV, CDR2 YYDKDF (reference sequence). CDR3 length equals 18 residues. With V trimmed by 0 bases and J by 4 bases, 10 bases remained unmatched. The CDR3 DNA reads TGTGCCACCAGCAGAGATAGAGTAGCGGGAGGGCGGAGAGAGACCCAGTACTTC. Residues: CATSRDRVAGGRRETQYF.

The chain uses TRBV28 and TRBJ1-5, with TRBD1 identical over 8 bases. V dropped 5 bases and J dropped 0; count of bases not matched to a gene: 6. This CDR3 has 16 residues. Germline V gives CDR1 MDHEN, CDR2 SYDVKM. CDR3 region: CASSGQGFYSNQPQHF. The CDR3 region has the DNA TGTGCCAGCAGTGGACAGGGCTTTTATAGCAATCAGCCCCAGCATTTT.

The DNA of the CDR3 is TGTGCCAGCACCCCCGAGGGGGCCGTGACCCAGTACTTC. Its protein product is CASTPEGAVTQYF. The chain is built from TRBV7-9 and TRBJ2-5; 7 positions agree with TRBD1. Germline V gene data show CDR1 as SEHNR and CDR2 as FQNEAQ (reference sequence). The CDR3 runs to 13 residues. Unmatched junction bases numbered 9, after V lost 7 bases and J lost 7 bases.

This sequence joins TRBV6-8 and TRBJ1-2, with a weak D call TRBD1 (6 bases). CDR3 length: 15 residues. V shed 10 bases and J shed 4 bases, with 22 bases lying between them. Looked up from germline, CDR1 is MNHGY and CDR2 is SAAAGT. CDR3 in DNA: TGTGCCACCCAGGTGGGAACAGGGACTAGCTATGGCTACACCTTC. This sequence encodes CATQVGTGTSYGYTF.

The chain employs TRBV2 and TRBJ1-5, with D possibly being TRBD1 (5 bases). Germline assignment: CDR1 SNHLY and CDR2 FYNNEI. Deletions cut 2 bases from V and 4 bases from J, with 15 bases between. There are 16 residues in the CDR3. The CDR3, as DNA: TGTGCCAGCAGTGAACGGCCGGGGGGTCGGAATCAGCCCCAGCATTTT. It specifies CASSERPGGRNQPQHF.

The chain carries TRBV4-1 and TRBJ2-2; no definite D call. In germline, CDR1 is MGHRA, CDR2 YSYEKL. Deletions cut 7 bases from V and 6 bases from J, with 21 bases between. The CDR3 sequence is 16 residues long. In DNA, the CDR3 is TGCGCCAGCACGATGGGCAGGTCATTGGTAGCCGGGGAGCTGTTTTTT. It encodes CASTMGRSLVAGELFF.

This rearrangement joins TRBV11-2 to TRBJ2-7; D is undetermined. V was shortened by 1 base and J by 4 bases, with 8 bases between the two germline ends. The CDR3 contains 13 residues. Germline-derived CDR1 and CDR2 are SGHAT and FQNNGV. The CDR3, as DNA: TGTGCCAGCAGCTTAGGTTTAGCTTACGAGCAGTACTTC. It specifies CASSLGLAYEQYF. Combining the CDR3 with reference TRBV11-2 and TRBJ2-7 gives the whole variable domain EAGVAQSPRYKIIEKRQSVAFWCNPISGHATLYWYQQILGQGPKLLIQFQNNGVVDDSQLPKDRFSAERLKGVDSTLKIQPAKLEDSAVYLCASSLGLAYEQYFGPGTRLTVT.

V is TRBV7-9 and J is TRBJ2-5, with D uncertain. The CDR3 runs 14 residues. V was pared by 1 base and J by 5 bases, with 11 bases between. Germline V gene lookup returns CDR1 SEHNR and CDR2 FQNEAQ (reference sequence). The CDR3 nucleotides read TGTGCCAGCAGCTTAGAACCCGGAACGGAGACCCAGTACTTC. It encodes CASSLEPGTETQYF.

This clone has a handful of counts. The genes are TRBV7-8 and TRBJ2-7; D might be TRBD2 (5 bases). This CDR3 is 11 amino acids long. Germline values: CDR1 SGHVS, CDR2 FQNEAQ. V was clipped by 3 bases and J by 5 bases, with 5 bases between them. The CDR3 coding sequence is TGTGCCAGCAGCTTCGGGGACGAGCAGTACTTC. Its protein is CASSFGDEQYF.

This clone has more than one count but fewer than ten. This chain connects TRBV6-6 to TRBJ2-7; no firm D call. The V end was cut by 6 bases, the J end by 2 bases, with 11 bases between. Germline-derived CDR1 and CDR2 are MNHNY and SVGAGI (reference sequence). CDR3 length: 13 residues. Here the CDR3 DNA reads TGTGCCAGCAGCATTGGACCAACCTACGAGCAGTACTTC. Its protein product is CASSIGPTYEQYF.

This clone has a handful of counts. CDR3 loop: CASSDEGLYNEQFF. CDR3 bases: TGCGCCAGCAGTGATGAGGGGCTCTACAATGAGCAGTTCTTC. This sequence joins TRBV10-2 and TRBJ2-1; D possibly matches TRBD1 or TRBD2 (5 bases each). Germline loops: CDR1 WSHSY, CDR2 SAAADI. Trimming shortened V by 3 bases and J by 3 bases, and 9 bases separated the two germline ends. This CDR3 comprises 14 residues.

The chain employs TRBV29-1 and TRBJ2-1, with D possibly being TRBD2 (5 bases). The CDR3 contains 12 residues. Per the germline V gene, CDR1 is SQVTM and CDR2 is ANQGSEA. V was pared by 2 bases and J by 4 bases, with 6 bases between. CDR3 sequence (DNA): TGCAGCGTTGAAAGGGAGTACAATGAGCAGTTCTTC. Its translation is CSVEREYNEQFF.

The chain recombines TRBV2 with TRBJ2-1; weak D call: TRBD2 (7 bases). V lost 3 bases to trimming and J lost 6 bases, with 15 bases between them. The germline gives CDR1 SNHLY, CDR2 FYNNEI. This CDR3 has 15 amino acids. This CDR3 reads CASSDPLAGANEQFF. The DNA for the CDR3 is TGTGCCAGCAGTGACCCCCTCGCGGGGGCCAATGAGCAGTTCTTC.

This clone occurred a few times. J is TRBJ2-2 and V is TRBV27; tentative D call: TRBD1 (5 bases). CDR3 length: 14 amino acids. The V end was cut by 6 bases, the J end by 2 bases, with 10 bases between. CDR1 and CDR2 from the germline V gene are MNHEY and SMNVEV (reference sequence). The CDR3 sequence: CASRIQGNTGELFF. Here the CDR3 DNA reads TGTGCCAGCAGAATCCAGGGAAACACCGGGGAGCTGTTTTTT.

The V gene is TRBV6-6, the J gene TRBJ2-7; 7 nucleotides agree with TRBD2. The CDR3 is made up of 13 amino acids. The germline V gene has CDR1 MNHNY and CDR2 SVGAGI (reference sequence). J was trimmed by 2 bases and V by 6 bases; bases with no gene match: 4. In nucleotides, the CDR3 is TGTGCCAGCAGCTGGGGGGGGGCCTACGAGCAGTACTTC. As protein: CASSWGGAYEQYF.

This chain uses TRBV13 with TRBJ1-1; maybe TRBD1 (5 bases). The V end was cut by 2 bases, the J end by 0 bases, with 7 bases between. The CDR3 is made up of 14 amino acids. Germline CDR1 PRHDT, CDR2 FYEKMQ (reference sequence). The CDR3 DNA reads as TGTGCCAGCAGCTTACGACAGATGAACACTGAAGCTTTCTTT. Translated, it gives CASSLRQMNTEAFF.